This TCR beta chain was identified during a study of shared clonotypes between healthy human individuals. For the study at large: Aged 18 to 49, the donors were a couple of women and a few men. Plates per donor: three CD4 naive, three CD4 memory, two CD8 naive, one CD8 memory.

As concerns this clone: Its antigen remains unidentified.

Study-level findings and limits: Non-shared clonotypes displayed generation probabilities falling below those of clonotypes present in all four donors.

Deep was the level used in running the assay. The assay was immunoSEQ multiplex PCR, and TCRdb's table has in-frame clones only and misses some. This sample carries over a million clones, roughly 96% of them seen once, and the ten largest clones take roughly 1.2%. V lost 3 bases to trimming and J lost 0 bases, with 11 bases between them. CDR1 MDHEN and CDR2 SYDVKM come from the germline V gene. The CDR3 runs to 16 residues. This clonotype was sampled from a man aged 25 to 40 in good health. The sequenced material came from naive CD4+ T cells sorted from blood. Subset of the sample: CD45RA+ positively selected. The chain recombines TRBV28 with TRBJ2-2; tentative D call: TRBD2 (6 bases). The CDR3 DNA reads TGTGCCAGCAGTTTCCTTCGGGGGACGAACACCGGGGAGCTGTTTTTT. Protein: CASSFLRGTNTGELFF.